The 4 T cell receptor beta chains reported below all come from one sample, sequenced in a study of blood T cell repertoires in COVID-19. TCRdb keeps only in-frame clones here, not all; method: immunoSEQ multiplex PCR. The table has approximately 150,000 clones, 85% to 90% seen once. Input material: peripheral blood. Receptor source: an older woman with active COVID-19.

This clone was found a few times. The rearrangement uses TRBV28 and TRBJ1-3, with D unclear. CDR1 is MDHEN and CDR2 is SYDVKM in the germline V gene. The CDR3 covers 14 residues. V lost 5 bases, J lost 1 base, and 9 bases lay in between. In DNA, the CDR3 is TGTGCCAGCAGTCCGGCGGGGTCTGGAAACACCATATATTTT. Translation gives CASSPAGSGNTIYF.

The chain has TRBV5-1 and TRBJ2-7; possibly TRBD2 for D (5 bases). Trimming pared 2 bases from V and 3 bases from J, leaving 6 bases between. This CDR3 is 12 amino acids long. Germline lookup yields CDR1 SGHRS and CDR2 YFSETQ. CDR3 bases: TGCGCCAGCAGCTTCGGGGACTACGAGCAGTACTTC. It yields the protein CASSFGDYEQYF.

The chain links TRBV4-2 to TRBJ1-2; 9 bases match TRBD1. After removal of 5 bases from V and 3 bases from J, the junction contained 13 bases not matched to a gene. Germline V gene lookup returns CDR1 LGHNA and CDR2 YNFKEQ. The CDR3 has 17 amino acids. In nucleotides, the CDR3 is TGTGCCAGCAGCACACCGGGACAGGGAGCTACGGACTATGGCTACACCTTC. Its translation is CASSTPGQGATDYGYTF.

This clone was seen once. This rearrangement joins TRBV6-4 to TRBJ2-2; D is unresolved. Germline lookup yields CDR1 MRHNA and CDR2 SNTAGT. Trimming left V 4 bases short and J 1 base short, with 10 bases between. The CDR3 has 15 residues. CDR3 region: CASSATGWNTGELFF. CDR3 nucleotide sequence: TGTGCCAGCAGTGCGACCGGGTGGAACACCGGGGAGCTGTTTTTT.